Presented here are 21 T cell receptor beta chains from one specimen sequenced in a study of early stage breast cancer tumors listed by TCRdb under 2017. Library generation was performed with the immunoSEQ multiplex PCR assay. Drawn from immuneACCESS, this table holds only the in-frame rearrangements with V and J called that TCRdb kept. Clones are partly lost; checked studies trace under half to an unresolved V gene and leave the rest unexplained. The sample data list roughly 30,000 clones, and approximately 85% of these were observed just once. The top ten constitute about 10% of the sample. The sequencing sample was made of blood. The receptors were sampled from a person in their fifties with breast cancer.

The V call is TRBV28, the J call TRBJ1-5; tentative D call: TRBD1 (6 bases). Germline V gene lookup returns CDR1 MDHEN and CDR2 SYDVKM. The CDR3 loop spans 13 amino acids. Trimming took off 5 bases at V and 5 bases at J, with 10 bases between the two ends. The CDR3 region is CASSAGAHQPQHF. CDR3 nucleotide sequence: TGTGCCAGCAGTGCGGGGGCCCATCAGCCCCAGCATTTT.

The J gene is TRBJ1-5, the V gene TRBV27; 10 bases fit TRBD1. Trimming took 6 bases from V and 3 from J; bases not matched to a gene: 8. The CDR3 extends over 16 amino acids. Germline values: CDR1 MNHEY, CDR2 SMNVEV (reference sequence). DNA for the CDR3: TGTGCCAGCAGGGATTTGGGACAGGGGAACAATCAGCCCCAGCATTTT. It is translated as CASRDLGQGNNQPQHF.

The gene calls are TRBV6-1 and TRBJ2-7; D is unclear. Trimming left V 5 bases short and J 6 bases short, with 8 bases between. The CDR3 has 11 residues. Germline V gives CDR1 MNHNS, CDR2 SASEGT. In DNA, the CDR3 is TGTGCCAGCAGTTACGGCGGCGAGCAGTACTTC. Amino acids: CASSYGGEQYF.

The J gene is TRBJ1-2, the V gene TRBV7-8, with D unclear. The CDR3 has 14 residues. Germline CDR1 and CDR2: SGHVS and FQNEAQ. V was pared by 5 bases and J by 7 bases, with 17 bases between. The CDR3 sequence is CASSLNDNQAGYTF. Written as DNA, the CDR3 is TGTGCCAGCAGCCTTAATGACAACCAGGCTGGCTACACCTTC.

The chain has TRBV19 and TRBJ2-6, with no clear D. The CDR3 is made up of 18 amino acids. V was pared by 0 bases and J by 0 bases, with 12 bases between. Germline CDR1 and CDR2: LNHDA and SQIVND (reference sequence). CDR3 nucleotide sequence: TGTGCCAGTAGTATAGAACGCCGCATCTTCTCTGGGGCCAACGTCCTGACTTTC. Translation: CASSIERRIFSGANVLTF.

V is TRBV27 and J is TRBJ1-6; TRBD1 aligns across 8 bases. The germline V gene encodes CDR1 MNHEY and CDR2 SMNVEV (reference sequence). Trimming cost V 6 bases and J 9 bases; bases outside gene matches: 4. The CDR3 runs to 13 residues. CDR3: CASRTQGASPLHF. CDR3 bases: TGTGCCAGCAGAACTCAGGGGGCTTCACCCCTCCACTTT.

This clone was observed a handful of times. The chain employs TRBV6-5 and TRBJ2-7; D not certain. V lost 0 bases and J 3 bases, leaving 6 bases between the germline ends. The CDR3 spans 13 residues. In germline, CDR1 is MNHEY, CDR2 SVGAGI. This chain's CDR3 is CASSYSGNYEQYF. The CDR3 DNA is TGTGCCAGCAGTTACTCCGGTAACTACGAGCAGTACTTC.

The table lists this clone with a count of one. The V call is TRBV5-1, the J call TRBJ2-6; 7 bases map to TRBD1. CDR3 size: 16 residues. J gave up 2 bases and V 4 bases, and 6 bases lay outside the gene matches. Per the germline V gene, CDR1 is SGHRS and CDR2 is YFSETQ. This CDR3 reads CASSIGQAAGANVLTF. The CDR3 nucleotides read TGCGCCAGCAGCATAGGACAGGCTGCTGGGGCCAACGTCCTGACTTTC.

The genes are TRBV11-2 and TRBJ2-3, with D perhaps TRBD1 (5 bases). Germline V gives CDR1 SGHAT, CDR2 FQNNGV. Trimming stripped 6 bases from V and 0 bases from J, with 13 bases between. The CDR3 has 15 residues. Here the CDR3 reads CASRQQVSSTDTQYF. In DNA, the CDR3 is TGTGCCAGCAGGCAACAGGTTTCTAGCACAGATACGCAGTATTTT. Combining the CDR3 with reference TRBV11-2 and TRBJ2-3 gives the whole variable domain EAGVAQSPRYKIIEKRQSVAFWCNPISGHATLYWYQQILGQGPKLLIQFQNNGVVDDSQLPKDRFSAERLKGVDSTLKIQPAKLEDSAVYLCASRQQVSSTDTQYFGPGTRLTVL.

The CDR3 region is CASSTRDRGILETQYF. In nucleotides, the CDR3 is TGTGCCAGCAGTACCCGGGACAGGGGGATCTTGGAGACCCAGTACTTC. The J gene is TRBJ2-5, the V gene TRBV27, with TRBD1 identical over 11 bases. The CDR3 spans 16 residues. V was pared by 5 bases and J by 5 bases, with 10 bases of the junction left unmatched. Germline assignment: CDR1 MNHEY and CDR2 SMNVEV (reference sequence).

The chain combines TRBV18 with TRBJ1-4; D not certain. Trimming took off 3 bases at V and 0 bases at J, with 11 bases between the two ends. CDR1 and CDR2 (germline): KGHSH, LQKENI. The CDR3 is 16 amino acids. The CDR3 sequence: CASSPLHGATNEKLFF. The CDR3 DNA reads TGTGCCAGCTCACCTCTACACGGGGCAACTAATGAAAAACTGTTTTTT.

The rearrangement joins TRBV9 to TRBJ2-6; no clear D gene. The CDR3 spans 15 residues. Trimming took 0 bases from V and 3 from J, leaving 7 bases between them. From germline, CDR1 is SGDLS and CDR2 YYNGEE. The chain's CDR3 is CASSVEGYGANVLTF. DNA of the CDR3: TGTGCCAGCAGCGTAGAAGGGTATGGGGCCAACGTCCTGACTTTC.

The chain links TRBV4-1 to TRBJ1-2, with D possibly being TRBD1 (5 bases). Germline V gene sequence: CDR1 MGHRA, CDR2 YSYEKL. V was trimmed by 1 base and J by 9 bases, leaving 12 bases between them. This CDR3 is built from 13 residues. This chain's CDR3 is CASSQAGNACYTF. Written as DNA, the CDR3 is TGCGCCAGCAGCCAAGCAGGGAACGCTTGCTACACCTTC.

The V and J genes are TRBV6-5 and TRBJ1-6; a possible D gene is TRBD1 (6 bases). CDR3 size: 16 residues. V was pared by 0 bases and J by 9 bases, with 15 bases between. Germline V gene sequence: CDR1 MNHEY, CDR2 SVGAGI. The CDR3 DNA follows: TGTGCCAGCAGTTACTCAGGGGCAGGGGTTACTTCACCCCTCCACTTT. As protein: CASSYSGAGVTSPLHF.

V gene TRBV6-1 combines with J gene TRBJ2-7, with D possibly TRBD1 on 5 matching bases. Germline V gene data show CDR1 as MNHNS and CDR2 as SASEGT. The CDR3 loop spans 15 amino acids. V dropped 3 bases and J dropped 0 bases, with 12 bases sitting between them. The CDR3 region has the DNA TGTGCCAGCAGTGATGTAGGGGTTATCTCCTACGAGCAGTACTTC. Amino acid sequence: CASSDVGVISYEQYF.

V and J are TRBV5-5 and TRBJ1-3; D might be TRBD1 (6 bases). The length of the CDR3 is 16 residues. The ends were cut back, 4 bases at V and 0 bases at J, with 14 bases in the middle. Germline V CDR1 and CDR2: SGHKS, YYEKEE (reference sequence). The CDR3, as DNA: TGTGCCAGCAGCCCCGTCGGCAGGGGCTCTGGAAACACCATATATTTT. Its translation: CASSPVGRGSGNTIYF.

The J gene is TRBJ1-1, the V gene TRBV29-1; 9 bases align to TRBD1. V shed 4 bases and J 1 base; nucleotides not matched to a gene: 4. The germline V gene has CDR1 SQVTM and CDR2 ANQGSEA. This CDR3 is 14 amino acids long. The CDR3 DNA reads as TGCAGCGTTGGTCCGGGACAGGGGAACACTGAAGCTTTCTTT. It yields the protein CSVGPGQGNTEAFF. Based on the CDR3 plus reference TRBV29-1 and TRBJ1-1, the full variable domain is SAVISQKPSRDICQRGTSLTIQCQVDSQVTMMFWYRQQPGQSLTLIATANQGSEATYESGFVIDKFPISRPNLTFSTLTVSNMSPEDSSIYLCSVGPGQGNTEAFFGQGTRLTVV.

The CDR3 here is CASSLGVGEIHEQYF. The CDR3 DNA sequence: TGTGCCAGCAGCTTAGGTGTAGGGGAGATCCACGAGCAGTACTTC. The chain has TRBV7-9 and TRBJ2-7, with D perhaps matching TRBD1 or TRBD2 (5 bases each). Per germline, CDR1 SEHNR and CDR2 FQNEAQ (reference sequence). The CDR3 runs to 15 residues. Trimming shortened V by 1 base and J by 5 bases, and 15 bases separated the two germline ends. The full variable domain, rest sourced from reference TRBV7-9 and TRBJ2-7, is DTGVSQNPRHKITKRGQNVTFRCDPISEHNRLYWYRQTLGQGPEFLTYFQNEAQLEKSRLLSDRFSAERPKGSFSTLEIQRTEQGDSAMYLCASSLGVGEIHEQYFGPGTRLTVT.

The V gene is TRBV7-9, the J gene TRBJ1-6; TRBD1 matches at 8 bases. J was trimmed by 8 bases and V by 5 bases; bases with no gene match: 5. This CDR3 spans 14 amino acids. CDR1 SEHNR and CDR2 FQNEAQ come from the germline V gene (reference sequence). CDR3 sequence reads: CASSTTGEYSPLHF. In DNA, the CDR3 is TGTGCCAGCAGCACGACAGGGGAATATTCACCCCTCCACTTT.

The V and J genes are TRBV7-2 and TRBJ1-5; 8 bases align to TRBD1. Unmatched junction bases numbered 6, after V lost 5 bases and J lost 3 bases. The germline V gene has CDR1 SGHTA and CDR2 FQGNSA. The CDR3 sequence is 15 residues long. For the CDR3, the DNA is TGTGCCAGCAGCACAGGACAGGGCCCCAATCAGCCCCAGCATTTT. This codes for CASSTGQGPNQPQHF.

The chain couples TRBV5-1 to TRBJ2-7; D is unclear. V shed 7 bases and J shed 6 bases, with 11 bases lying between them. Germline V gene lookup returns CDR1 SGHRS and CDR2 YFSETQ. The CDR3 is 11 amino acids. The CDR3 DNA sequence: TGCGCCAGCGGGTCTGGGCTCGAGCAGTACTTC. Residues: CASGSGLEQYF.